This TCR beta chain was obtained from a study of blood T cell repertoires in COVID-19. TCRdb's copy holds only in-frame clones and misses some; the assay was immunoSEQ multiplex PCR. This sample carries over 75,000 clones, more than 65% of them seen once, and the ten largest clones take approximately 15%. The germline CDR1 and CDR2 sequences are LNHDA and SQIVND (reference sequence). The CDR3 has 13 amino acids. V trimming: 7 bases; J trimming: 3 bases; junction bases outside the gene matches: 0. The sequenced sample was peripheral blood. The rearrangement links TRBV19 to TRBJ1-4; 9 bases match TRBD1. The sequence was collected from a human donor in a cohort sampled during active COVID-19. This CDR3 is CASNRGPNEKLFF. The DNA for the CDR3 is TGTGCCAGTAACAGGGGGCCTAATGAAAAACTGTTTTTT.